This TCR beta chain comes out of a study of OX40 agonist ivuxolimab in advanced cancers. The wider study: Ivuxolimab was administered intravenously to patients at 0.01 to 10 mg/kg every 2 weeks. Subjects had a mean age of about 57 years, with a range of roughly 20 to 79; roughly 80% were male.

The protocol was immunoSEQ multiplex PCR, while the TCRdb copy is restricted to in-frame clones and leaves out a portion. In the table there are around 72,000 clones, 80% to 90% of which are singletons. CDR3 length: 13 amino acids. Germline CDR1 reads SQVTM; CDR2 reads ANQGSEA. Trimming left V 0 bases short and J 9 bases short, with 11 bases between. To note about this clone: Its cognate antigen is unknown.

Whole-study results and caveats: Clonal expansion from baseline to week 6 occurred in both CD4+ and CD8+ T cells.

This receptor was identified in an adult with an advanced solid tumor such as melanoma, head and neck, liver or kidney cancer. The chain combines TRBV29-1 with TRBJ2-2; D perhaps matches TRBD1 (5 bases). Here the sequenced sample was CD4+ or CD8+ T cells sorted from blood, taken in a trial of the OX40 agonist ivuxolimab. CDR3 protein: CSVEDQGRRELFF. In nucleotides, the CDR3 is TGCAGCGTTGAAGATCAGGGTCGACGGGAGCTGTTTTTT.